The next 2 T cell receptor beta chains were all read from a single sample in a study of blood T cell repertoires in COVID-19. Sequencing was performed with immunoSEQ multiplex PCR; in TCRdb, only in-frame clones are kept and a portion is missing. This repertoire shows about 400,000 clones, 70% to 90% found once; its top ten account for 0.95% to 1.5%. The sequenced sample was peripheral blood. These receptors were obtained from a man aged 40-55 years with acute or convalescent COVID-19.

The chain carries TRBV4-2 and TRBJ1-5; D gene unclear. Looked up from germline, CDR1 is LGHNA and CDR2 is YNFKEQ. The V gene lost 0 bases and the J gene lost 3 bases, with 9 bases spanning the gap. The CDR3 is 15 residues long. CDR3 sequence: CASSQDGRLNQPQHF. In DNA form, the CDR3 reads TGTGCCAGCAGCCAAGATGGCAGACTCAATCAGCCCCAGCATTTT.

This rearrangement joins TRBV30 to TRBJ2-7; a possible D gene is TRBD2 (5 bases). Trimming stripped 5 bases from V and 6 bases from J, with 11 bases between. Germline V CDR1 and CDR2: GTSNPN, SVGIG (reference sequence). The CDR3 covers 11 residues. The CDR3, as DNA: TGTGCCTGGTCAAGAGGGTCCGAGCAGTACTTC. Translated: CAWSRGSEQYF.